This T cell receptor beta chain was captured by sequencing in a study of OX40 agonist ivuxolimab in advanced cancers. Background on the study: Ivuxolimab, an antibody acting as an agonist of OX40 (CD134), was used to treat patients. It was permissible to have had prior anti-PD-1, anti-PD-L1 or anti-CTLA-4 therapy, and approximately 40% had some. Melanoma, hepatocellular carcinoma, head and neck or renal cell cancer occurred in dose-escalation patients.

Trimming took 0 bases from V and 1 from J, leaving 6 bases between them. Germline CDR1 SGHTA, CDR2 FQGNSA. This CDR3 has 15 amino acids. Patients were ineligible given autoimmune disease history or systemic immunosuppression. The method was immunoSEQ multiplex PCR; TCRdb's version includes in-frame clones alone and lacks a portion of them. Of about 64,000 clones in the sample, more than 75% were seen once. The sequence derives from an adult with an advanced solid tumor such as melanoma, head and neck, liver or kidney cancer. The V gene is TRBV7-2, the J gene TRBJ2-2, with D perhaps matching TRBD1 (5 bases). Source: CD4+ or CD8+ T cells sorted from blood, taken in a trial of the OX40 agonist ivuxolimab. CDR3: CASSLAGVNTGELFF. In DNA form, the CDR3 reads TGTGCCAGCAGCTTAGCAGGGGTGAACACCGGGGAGCTGTTTTTT.